This T cell receptor (beta chain) was profiled in a study of early T cells in non-severe SARS-CoV-2 infection. At the level of the study: Chains from this unsorted whole-blood bulk RNA could not be paired.

Overall study findings and caveats: Matches to VDJdb favored anti-spike CD8 responses and missed private and CD4 specificities.

Germline V CDR1 and CDR2: SNHLY, FYNNEI. The CDR3 totals 13 residues. Trimming pared 4 bases from V and 4 bases from J, leaving 8 bases between. Researchers attached unique molecular identifiers to individual cDNA molecules. TCRdb processed the 5' RACE reads anew with MiXCR; each CDR3 protein has one entry. This sample has about 64,000 distinct CDR3 sequences, with around 20% found just once. In its sample, this clonotype was seen a few times. Its antigen is not known. J is TRBJ1-5 and V is TRBV2, with TRBD1 as a possible D gene (5 bases). The sample was whole blood, taken at baseline. The TCR sequence derives from an adult who was a healthcare worker with PCR-confirmed SARS-CoV-2 infection or an uninfected control (not recorded which). The CDR3 is CASSVGGNQPQHF. CDR3 bases: TGTGCCAGCAGTGTGGGGGGTAATCAGCCCCAGCATTTT.